The clone carrying this TCR beta chain was observed a single time. Its antigen is currently unknown. Repertoires were generated with immunoSEQ multiplex PCR, while TCRdb's copy carries only in-frame clones and drops some. The table has about 120,000 clones, just under 95% seen once. The data were taken from a study of T cell responses to AZD1222 COVID-19 vaccine. This CDR3 region has 15 residues. The V end lost 1 base, the J end lost 0 bases, and 7 bases lay between the germline ends. Germline V gene sequence: CDR1 KGHDR, CDR2 SFDVKD. Findings and limits, study-wide: An increase in Spike-specific TCR breadth and depth was observed after two AZD1222 doses.

The TCR was taken from an adult who received the AZD1222 COVID-19 vaccine. The chain carries TRBV24-1 and TRBJ2-3, with no clear D. Source: peripheral blood, taken 28 days after the second AZD1222 dose. The CDR3 nucleotides are TGTGCCACCAGTGATTTTGGTGAGAGCACAGATACGCAGTATTTT. Its translation: CATSDFGESTDTQYF.